Shown below are 32 T cell receptor beta chains from a single sample sequenced in a study of CD8 T cells in Susac syndrome. Random hexamers served to reverse transcribe roughly 0.5 to 1 ug RNA. In TCRdb, the immunoSEQ multiplex PCR reads were re-called with MiXCR into one record per CDR3 protein. The sample lists around 190,000 distinct CDR3 sequences; approximately 93% were seen once. Sequencing was done on a sample of CD4+ T cells from PBMCs. These receptors were taken from a human donor in good health.

The chain couples TRBV3-1 to TRBJ2-5, with a tentative D call TRBD2 (5 bases). This CDR3 comprises 14 residues. Trimming removed 1 base at V and 5 bases at J, with 11 bases between. Germline CDR1 is LGHDT and CDR2 is YNNKEL (reference sequence). The CDR3 DNA reads TGTGCCAGCAGCCAAGTAGGGCGGAGGGAGACCCAGTACTTC. This translates into CASSQVGRRETQYF.

The chain employs TRBV4-2 and TRBJ2-7, with D possibly called TRBD1 or TRBD2 (6 bases each). In germline, CDR1 is LGHNA, CDR2 YNFKEQ. V was shortened by 1 base and J by 5 bases, with 18 bases between the two germline ends. The CDR3 runs to 16 residues. The chain's CDR3 is CASSQGRGPPSDEQYF. The CDR3 DNA reads TGTGCCAGCAGCCAAGGACGGGGGCCCCCTTCTGACGAGCAGTACTTC.

The chain has TRBV7-2 and TRBJ1-2; D unclear. Between the trimmed V and J ends, which lost 1 base and 4 bases, there was a span of 10 bases. Germline CDR1 SGHTA, CDR2 FQGNSA. The CDR3 spans 14 residues. The chain's CDR3 is CASSLEGRLYGYTF. CDR3 bases: TGTGCCAGCAGCTTAGAGGGCAGACTCTATGGCTACACCTTC.

V usage is TRBV19 and J usage is TRBJ2-4; D uncertain. The CDR3 length is 16 residues. The V and J ends lost 2 bases and 0 bases respectively, with 11 bases between them. CDR1 is LNHDA and CDR2 is SQIVND in the germline V gene (reference sequence). CDR3 in DNA: TGTGCCAGTAGTATAAAAAGGTTAATAGCCAAAAACATTCAGTACTTC. It translates to CASSIKRLIAKNIQYF.

The V and J genes are TRBV6-1 and TRBJ2-2; the D is unclear. The V gene lost 6 bases and the J gene lost 8 bases, with 19 bases spanning the gap. CDR3 length: 15 residues. The V gene's germline CDR1 is MNHNS and CDR2 SASEGT. CDR3 DNA: TGTGCCAGCAGACCCGTTGGTGGGGTATCTGGGGAGCTGTTTTTT. Translating it yields CASRPVGGVSGELFF.

V and J are TRBV20-1 and TRBJ1-5; 8 bases line up with TRBD1. Germline CDR1 is DFQATT and CDR2 is SNEGSKA (reference sequence). This CDR3 spans 14 amino acids. The ends lost 5 bases at V and 3 bases at J; junction bases unmatched: 6. CDR3 residues: CSAGGTGVNQPQHF. In nucleotides, the CDR3 is TGCAGTGCTGGTGGGACAGGAGTCAATCAGCCCCAGCATTTT.

The chain carries TRBV10-3 and TRBJ1-2, with D possibly matching TRBD1 (5 bases). The CDR3 totals 15 residues. Per germline, CDR1 ENHRY and CDR2 SYGVKD. V was shortened by 3 bases and J by 2 bases, with 13 bases between the two germline ends. This CDR3 reads CAISDPGRENYGYTF. In DNA, the CDR3 is TGTGCCATCAGTGATCCGGGACGGGAAAACTATGGCTACACCTTC.

The V gene is TRBV6-1, the J gene TRBJ2-6; possibly TRBD1 for D (5 bases). The germline V gene encodes CDR1 MNHNS and CDR2 SASEGT. With 4 bases removed from V and 5 bases from J, the gap between germline ends came to 18 bases. This CDR3 spans 17 amino acids. CDR3 region: CASSATGQTLWANVLTF. The DNA of the CDR3 is TGTGCCAGCAGTGCCACAGGACAAACTCTCTGGGCCAACGTCCTGACTTTC.

This chain joins TRBV20-1 and TRBJ1-5; weak D call: TRBD1 (5 bases). Germline values: CDR1 DFQATT, CDR2 SNEGSKA (reference sequence). The CDR3 has 13 amino acids. V was trimmed by 3 bases and J by 1 base, leaving 7 bases between them. CDR3 in amino acids: CSASGASNQPQHF. The DNA of the CDR3 is TGCAGTGCTAGCGGGGCAAGCAATCAGCCCCAGCATTTT.

This clonotype was counted a single time. The CDR3 nucleotides read TGTGCCAGCAGCTTAAGTGGGGCTCACGGAAACACCATATATTTT. It yields the protein CASSLSGAHGNTIYF. J is TRBJ1-3 and V is TRBV7-2, with D maybe TRBD1 (5 bases). Germline loops: CDR1 SGHTA, CDR2 FQGNSA. The V end lost 2 bases, the J end lost 4 bases, and 12 bases lay between the germline ends. This CDR3 comprises 15 residues.

The chain uses TRBV25-1 and TRBJ2-1, with TRBD1 matching over 12 bases. Germline V gene data show CDR1 as MGHDK and CDR2 as SYGVNS. The length of the CDR3 is 16 residues. With 3 bases clipped from V and 9 bases from J, the junction kept 9 bases outside the gene matches. The CDR3 DNA reads as TGTGCCAGCAGTGACTACGGGGACAGGGGGCTCACTGAGCAGTTCTTC. It translates to CASSDYGDRGLTEQFF.

The CDR3 sequence: CASSIAGGPTQYF. Written as DNA, the CDR3 is TGTGCCAGCAGTATCGCTGGGGGGCCTACGCAGTATTTT. The V gene is TRBV12-3 or TRBV12-4, the J gene TRBJ2-3; D may be TRBD1 or TRBD2 (6 bases each). The CDR3 spans 13 residues. The germline V and J ends were trimmed by 5 bases and 8 bases, with 14 bases remaining between them.

The chain is built from TRBV20-1 and TRBJ1-1, with 8 nucleotides matching TRBD1. CDR1 is DFQATT and CDR2 is SNEGSKA in the germline V gene (reference sequence). V lost 6 bases to trimming and J lost 4 bases; unmatched junction nucleotides: 13. The CDR3 loop spans 15 amino acids. CDR3 sequence (DNA): TGCAGTGCGTTGGGAGGCAGGGGGCTTGGCACTGAAGCTTTCTTT. It codes for CSALGGRGLGTEAFF.

The rearrangement uses TRBV7-9 and TRBJ1-2; D ambiguous. There are 17 residues in the CDR3. Trimming pared 1 base from V and 0 bases from J, leaving 15 bases between. The germline V gene has CDR1 SEHNR and CDR2 FQNEAQ (reference sequence). In DNA form, the CDR3 reads TGTGCCAGCAGCTTAGTTCTTCAGCTGGAAGCTAACTATGGCTACACCTTC. It yields the protein CASSLVLQLEANYGYTF. Drawing the rest from reference TRBV7-9 and TRBJ1-2, the complete variable domain is DTGVSQNPRHKITKRGQNVTFRCDPISEHNRLYWYRQTLGQGPEFLTYFQNEAQLEKSRLLSDRFSAERPKGSFSTLEIQRTEQGDSAMYLCASSLVLQLEANYGYTFGSGTRLTVV.

The V call is TRBV6-1, the J call TRBJ1-5; 7 nucleotides match TRBD1. CDR1 and CDR2 (germline): MNHNS, SASEGT. V was clipped by 6 bases and J by 1 base; unmatched bases: 9. This CDR3 region has 16 residues. The CDR3 nucleotides are TGTGCCAGCAGCCAGGGGACAGTAACCAGCAATCAGCCCCAGCATTTT. Protein: CASSQGTVTSNQPQHF.

V is TRBV5-6 and J is TRBJ2-2; D gene ambiguous. Germline V CDR1 and CDR2: SGHDT, YYEEEE. Between the trimmed V and J ends, which lost 2 bases and 4 bases, there was a span of 9 bases. The CDR3 contains 14 residues. CDR3 bases: TGTGCCAGCAGCTTTCCTTTGAGCACCGGGGAGCTGTTTTTT. Amino acid sequence: CASSFPLSTGELFF.

This clonotype was seen just once. The chain recombines TRBV5-1 with TRBJ2-7, with 12 bases that match TRBD2. The germline V gene encodes CDR1 SGHRS and CDR2 YFSETQ. With 3 bases clipped from V and 6 bases from J, the junction kept 4 bases outside the gene matches. The length of the CDR3 is 14 residues. The CDR3 DNA is TGCGCCAGCAGCTCGCTAGCGGGGGGGATCGAGCAGTACTTC. Protein product: CASSSLAGGIEQYF.

This chain joins TRBV20-1 and TRBJ1-5; D gene uncertain. CDR1 is DFQATT, CDR2 SNEGSKA, per germline (reference sequence). This CDR3 is built from 13 residues. V shed 5 bases and J shed 6 bases, with 14 bases lying between them. Written as DNA, the CDR3 is TGCAGTGCTCCCGGTAGGGCCGGTCAGCCCCAGCATTTT. Protein product: CSAPGRAGQPQHF.

The table lists this clonotype with a few counts. For the CDR3, the DNA is TGTGCCAGTAGTATAGCGGAGACCCAGTACTTC. Residues: CASSIAETQYF. J is TRBJ2-5 and V is TRBV19; the D is unclear. In germline, CDR1 is LNHDA, CDR2 SQIVND (reference sequence). This CDR3 comprises 11 residues. The germline V and J ends were trimmed by 1 base and 5 bases, with 2 bases remaining between them.

The chain uses TRBV7-2 and TRBJ2-6; D not certain. The germline V gene has CDR1 SGHTA and CDR2 FQGNSA. The CDR3 covers 18 residues. The V end lost 6 bases, the J end lost 0 bases, and 18 bases lay between the germline ends. The DNA for the CDR3 is TGTGCCAGCAGTCGAGCCATTCCCCTAAGCTCTGGGGCCAACGTCCTGACTTTC. It is translated as CASSRAIPLSSGANVLTF.

The V gene is TRBV27, the J gene TRBJ1-2; no clear D gene. The ends were cut back, 5 bases at V and 4 bases at J, with 14 bases in the middle. Germline CDR1 is MNHEY and CDR2 is SMNVEV (reference sequence). CDR3 size: 14 residues. The CDR3 DNA reads as TGTGCCAGCAGTCGGGCCGGCGGTAGCTATGGCTACACCTTC. Protein: CASSRAGGSYGYTF.

The CDR3 nucleotides are TGTGCCAGCACCTACAGGGGGCCGGAGGAGACCCAGTACTTC. It encodes CASTYRGPEETQYF. The chain carries TRBV6-5 and TRBJ2-5; the match to TRBD1 covers 9 bases. The V gene's germline CDR1 is MNHEY and CDR2 SVGAGI. V lost 7 bases to trimming and J lost 5 bases; unmatched junction nucleotides: 8. The CDR3 length is 14 residues.

This chain uses TRBV7-2 with TRBJ2-1, with D possibly being TRBD1 (5 bases). The CDR3 loop spans 12 amino acids. V was shortened by 9 bases and J by 1 base, with 7 bases between the two germline ends. Germline CDR1 and CDR2: SGHTA and FQGNSA. CDR3 sequence: CASQGSYNEQFF. The CDR3, as DNA: TGTGCCAGTCAGGGATCCTACAATGAGCAGTTCTTC.

This chain uses TRBV19 with TRBJ2-6, with no clear D. V lost 4 bases to trimming and J lost 3 bases, with 10 bases between them. The germline V gene has CDR1 LNHDA and CDR2 SQIVND (reference sequence). This CDR3 spans 15 amino acids. As DNA, the CDR3 is TGTGCCAGTAGTACCCGATCGATTGGGGCCAACGTCCTGACTTTC. Its translation is CASSTRSIGANVLTF.

This chain links TRBV7-9 with TRBJ1-5; the D is unclear. This CDR3 is built from 12 residues. Germline loops: CDR1 SEHNR, CDR2 FQNEAQ (reference sequence). Deletions cut 8 bases from V and 2 bases from J, with 7 bases between. The CDR3 DNA reads as TGTGCCAGCGGGCGGGGCAATCAGCCCCAGCATTTT. Translating it yields CASGRGNQPQHF.

V gene TRBV4-1 combines with J gene TRBJ1-1, with 7 nucleotides matching TRBD1. This CDR3 region has 13 residues. Germline CDR1 and CDR2: MGHRA and YSYEKL. Losses at the gene ends were 5 bases for V and 9 bases for J; bases not matched to a gene: 9. The CDR3 is CASSTDRYWKAFF. The CDR3, as DNA: TGCGCCAGCAGCACGGACAGGTATTGGAAAGCTTTCTTT.

The genes are TRBV11-2 and TRBJ2-7; the D is unclear. Germline V lookup: CDR1 SGHAT, CDR2 FQNNGV. Trimming pared 1 base from V and 2 bases from J, leaving 6 bases between. The CDR3 runs 13 residues. CDR3 bases: TGTGCCAGCAGCTTAGTAACCACCTACGAGCAGTACTTC. Amino acid sequence: CASSLVTTYEQYF.

The count of this clonotype is one. The V and J genes are TRBV4-3 and TRBJ1-2; 9 bases agree with TRBD1. This CDR3 has 13 residues. CDR1 is LGHNA and CDR2 is YSLEER in the germline V gene. Germline trimming cut 2 bases from V and 8 bases from J; bases unmatched to any gene: 3. As DNA, the CDR3 is TGCGCCAGCAGCCAATTGACAGGGGGAGGCTACACCTTC. Translated: CASSQLTGGGYTF.

This chain connects TRBV7-9 to TRBJ1-1; 7 nucleotides line up with TRBD1. CDR1 and CDR2 (germline): SEHNR, FQNEAQ (reference sequence). This CDR3 has 16 amino acids. V was pared by 4 bases and J by 6 bases, with 14 bases of the junction left unmatched. The CDR3 protein is CASSSTGTGFRAEAFF. CDR3 coding DNA: TGTGCCAGCAGCTCGACAGGGACCGGTTTTCGAGCTGAAGCTTTCTTT.

The chain couples TRBV5-4 to TRBJ2-2, with D uncertain. V lost 7 bases and J 3 bases, leaving 16 bases between the germline ends. CDR1 SGHNT and CDR2 YYREEE come from the germline V gene (reference sequence). The CDR3 is made up of 15 amino acids. The CDR3 DNA reads TGTGCCAGCCCCAAGTTGGGCCCCCACACCGGGGAGCTGTTTTTT. This codes for CASPKLGPHTGELFF.

Only one count was recorded for this clonotype. This sequence joins TRBV6-5 and TRBJ2-7; 7 bases are shared with TRBD2. V dropped 5 bases and J dropped 4; count of bases not matched to a gene: 8. The CDR3 loop spans 14 amino acids. CDR1 and CDR2 (germline): MNHEY, SVGAGI. As DNA, the CDR3 is TGTGCCAGCAGTCCGGTGTCGGGGGGTTACGAGCAGTACGTC. The encoded protein is CASSPVSGGYEQYV.

The chain joins TRBV6-1 to TRBJ1-6; the D gene is possibly TRBD1 (6 bases). V was clipped by 1 base and J by 10 bases, with 11 bases between them. The CDR3 is 14 amino acids. CDR1 is MNHNS, CDR2 SASEGT, per germline. The CDR3 nucleotides are TGTGCCAGCAGTGAAGGGACAGCGTCCTCACCCCTCCACTTT. It codes for CASSEGTASSPLHF.